A single sample gave rise to the 3 T cell receptor beta chains below, sequenced in a study of blood T cells in healthy people across ages (dated by TCRdb to the mid-2010s). The library came from 5' RACE. Sequencing was performed on an Illumina HiSeq 2500. A second roughly 6 to 12 cycle PCR used a sample-barcoded 5' primer and a J-beta primer mix. TCRdb trimmed public reads at Q25 via fastp, called clones via MiXCR and kept in-frame beta chains. Records with the same CDR3 protein are collapsed into one entry carrying the most frequent genes and DNA. The sample has some 920,000 distinct CDR3 sequences on record, approximately 50% of them singletons. Of the sample, roughly a fifth is held by the ten largest clones. Sequencing was carried out using blood. The source is a woman aged 55-69 years in good health.

The CDR3 spells CASSSDRYYYEQYF. As DNA, the CDR3 is TGTGCCAGCAGCTCGGACAGGTACTACTACGAGCAGTACTTC. The V gene is TRBV5-4, the J gene TRBJ2-5; 7 bases are a match to TRBD1. The J call is doubtful: the DNA matches TRBJ2-7 better. The length of the CDR3 is 14 residues. CDR1 SGHNT and CDR2 YYREEE come from the germline V gene (reference sequence).

V gene TRBV7-8 combines with J gene TRBJ2-3; D is unresolved. CDR1 is SGHVS, CDR2 FQNEAQ, per germline. Trimming took 0 bases from V and 0 from J, leaving 10 bases between them. The CDR3 loop spans 16 amino acids. The CDR3 loop reads CASSLAGFGSTDTQYF. In DNA form, the CDR3 reads TGTGCCAGCAGCTTAGCAGGGTTTGGGAGCACAGATACGCAGTATTTT.

J is TRBJ1-4 and V is TRBV25-1; a weak D match, TRBD1 (5 bases). From germline, CDR1 is MGHDK and CDR2 SYGVNS. Trimming took 3 bases from V and 8 from J, leaving 19 bases between them. The CDR3 covers 16 residues. CDR3 nucleotide sequence: TGTGCCAGCAGTGACCCAACGACAGCACCTCGCGAAAAACTGTTTTTT. As protein: CASSDPTTAPREKLFF.